Detailed here is one T cell receptor (beta chain). The sample comes from a study of OX40 agonist ivuxolimab in advanced cancers. Whole-study context: It was permissible to have had prior anti-PD-1, anti-PD-L1 or anti-CTLA-4 therapy, and around 40% had some.

TCRdb's copy holds only in-frame clones and misses some; the assay was immunoSEQ multiplex PCR. The sample lists 80,000 to 95,000 clones, around 80% occurring once. CDR3 size: 14 residues. Looked up from germline, CDR1 is MNHEY and CDR2 is SMNVEV (reference sequence). V was cut by 9 bases and J by 6 bases, with 20 bases left in between. The sequence came from an adult with an advanced solid tumor such as melanoma, head and neck, liver or kidney cancer. The rearrangement uses TRBV27 and TRBJ1-2; no clear D. The sequences come from CD4+ or CD8+ T cells sorted from blood, collected in a trial of the OX40 agonist ivuxolimab. The CDR3 DNA follows: TGTGCCAGGGGCCGTGGACGCACCCGTGATGGCTACACCTTC. Protein sequence: CARGRGRTRDGYTF.